The 27 T cell receptor beta chains given below trace back to one sample, sequenced in a study of blood T cell repertoires in COVID-19. Using immunoSEQ multiplex PCR, the repertoire was profiled, and TCRdb retains in-frame clones only, with some absent. Of hundreds of thousands of clones listed, about 85% were seen once; the top ten hold over 15%. Sequencing was carried out using peripheral blood. Source of these receptors: a woman of 80 years or more with active or convalescent COVID-19.

This chain uses TRBV7-2 with TRBJ2-5; D perhaps matches TRBD2 (6 bases). V lost 4 bases to trimming and J lost 4 bases, with 13 bases between them. The V gene's germline CDR1 is SGHTA and CDR2 FQGNSA. The CDR3 totals 14 residues. The CDR3 DNA follows: TGTGCCAGCAGCTCCCCGGGAGAGCGAGAGACCCAGTACTTC. It encodes CASSSPGERETQYF.

The genes are TRBV6-2 or TRBV6-3 and TRBJ1-2; unclear D gene. Deletions cut 6 bases from V and 8 bases from J, with 25 bases between. The CDR3 sequence is 16 residues long. Germline assignment: CDR1 MNHEY and CDR2 SVGEGT. The CDR3 is CASSLWRQPVPGGYTF. CDR3 nucleotides: TGTGCCAGCAGCCTTTGGAGGCAGCCCGTGCCCGGCGGCTACACCTTC.

The genes are TRBV11-3 and TRBJ2-7; D uncertain. CDR1 is SGHNT and CDR2 is YENEEA in the germline V gene. The CDR3 has 13 residues. V dropped 3 bases and J dropped 1 base, with 7 bases sitting between them. The CDR3 here is CASSFSGSYEQYF. CDR3 sequence (DNA): TGTGCCAGCAGCTTCTCAGGATCCTACGAGCAGTACTTC. The full variable domain, completed using reference TRBV11-3 and TRBJ2-7, is EAGVVQSPRYKIIEKKQPVAFWCNPISGHNTLYWYLQNLGQGPELLIRYENEEAVDDSQLPKDRFSAERLKGVDSTLKIQPAELGDSAVYLCASSFSGSYEQYFGPGTRLTVT.

The chain carries TRBV11-2 and TRBJ1-1, with D tentatively TRBD1 (5 bases). The CDR3 sequence is 14 residues long. V lost 3 bases and J lost 1, with 9 bases in between. Germline V gene lookup returns CDR1 SGHAT and CDR2 FQNNGV. The CDR3 is CASSFGHWNTEAFF. The DNA for the CDR3 is TGTGCCAGCAGCTTCGGACATTGGAACACTGAAGCTTTCTTT. The full variable domain, in which reference TRBV11-2 and TRBJ1-1 provide the parts outside the CDR3, is EAGVAQSPRYKIIEKRQSVAFWCNPISGHATLYWYQQILGQGPKLLIQFQNNGVVDDSQLPKDRFSAERLKGVDSTLKIQPAKLEDSAVYLCASSFGHWNTEAFFGQGTRLTVV.

The J gene is TRBJ1-5, the V gene TRBV4-3; D is uncertain. This CDR3 is 16 amino acids long. Germline-derived CDR1 and CDR2 are LGHNA and YSLEER. Trimming removed 0 bases from V and 2 bases from J, with 11 bases in between. The CDR3 DNA reads as TGCGCCAGCAGCCAAGATGTGGCCCTCGGCAATCAGCCCCAGCATTTT. It translates to CASSQDVALGNQPQHF.

This clone was counted once. As DNA, the CDR3 is TGTGCCAGCTCACCTCGCTACAGGGAAGGGACTGAAGCTTTCTTT. As protein: CASSPRYREGTEAFF. The chain couples TRBV18 to TRBJ1-1; D possibly corresponds to TRBD1 (6 bases). Germline lookup yields CDR1 KGHSH and CDR2 LQKENI. The CDR3 has 15 amino acids. V was trimmed by 3 bases and J by 5 bases, leaving 16 bases between them.

The chain joins TRBV18 to TRBJ2-5, with D unclear. Germline lookup yields CDR1 KGHSH and CDR2 LQKENI. The CDR3 consists of 12 residues. The V and J ends lost 3 bases and 1 base respectively, with 3 bases between them. CDR3 protein: CASSPVQETQYF. In DNA, the CDR3 is TGTGCCAGCTCACCCGTCCAAGAGACCCAGTACTTC.

This clone was observed a few times. The chain couples TRBV5-1 to TRBJ1-2, with unresolved D. From germline, CDR1 is SGHRS and CDR2 YFSETQ. Trimming took 4 bases from V and 4 from J, leaving 14 bases between them. The CDR3 runs 14 residues. CDR3 nucleotides: TGCGCCAGCAGCGTTGGATCCGGGATCTATGGCTACACCTTC. Its protein is CASSVGSGIYGYTF.

CDR3 sequence: CASSFAGTGTGELFF. The CDR3, as DNA: TGTGCCAGCAGCTTCGCGGGCACGGGCACCGGGGAGCTGTTTTTT. The rearrangement joins TRBV7-3 to TRBJ2-2; weak D call: TRBD2 (5 bases). Germline CDR1 reads SGHTA; CDR2 reads FQGTGA. The length of the CDR3 is 15 residues. V gave up 3 bases and J gave up 4 bases, with 12 bases separating them.

J is TRBJ2-5 and V is TRBV6-2 or TRBV6-3; 8 bases match TRBD2. This CDR3 spans 15 amino acids. Germline V lookup: CDR1 MNHEY, CDR2 SVGEGT. Trimming cost V 3 bases and J 5 bases; bases outside gene matches: 8. The CDR3 loop reads CASSYDRGGLETQYF. The CDR3 bases are TGTGCCAGCAGTTATGATCGGGGGGGCTTGGAGACCCAGTACTTC.

The CDR3 DNA is TGTGCCAGCAGCCGCGACAACCATCCTGGAAACACCATATATTTT. The encoded protein is CASSRDNHPGNTIYF. The chain employs TRBV14 and TRBJ1-3; D gene ambiguous. Germline V CDR1 and CDR2: SGHDN, FVKESK. The CDR3 loop spans 15 amino acids. V gave up 4 bases and J gave up 2 bases, with 12 bases separating them.

The chain couples TRBV7-2 to TRBJ2-3; 7 positions match TRBD2. From germline, CDR1 is SGHTA and CDR2 FQGNSA. J lost 3 bases, V lost 3 bases, and 6 bases had no gene match. This CDR3 is 15 amino acids long. CDR3: CASSFPSGKTDTQYF. CDR3 nucleotides: TGTGCCAGCAGCTTTCCTAGCGGAAAGACAGATACGCAGTATTTT.

The rearrangement uses TRBV11-2 and TRBJ1-1, with D tentatively TRBD1 (5 bases). Trimming pared 5 bases from V and 1 base from J, leaving 8 bases between. Per the germline V gene, CDR1 is SGHAT and CDR2 is FQNNGV. The CDR3 sequence is 13 residues long. CDR3 sequence reads: CASSQGGNTEAFF. DNA of the CDR3: TGTGCCAGCAGCCAGGGCGGGAACACTGAAGCTTTCTTT. The variable domain in full, completed from reference TRBV11-2 and TRBJ1-1, reads EAGVAQSPRYKIIEKRQSVAFWCNPISGHATLYWYQQILGQGPKLLIQFQNNGVVDDSQLPKDRFSAERLKGVDSTLKIQPAKLEDSAVYLCASSQGGNTEAFFGQGTRLTVV.

This clone was picked up a small number of times. The gene calls are TRBV2 and TRBJ2-5; 7 bases are a match to TRBD1. With 7 bases clipped from V and 4 bases from J, the junction kept 9 bases outside the gene matches. CDR3 length: 14 residues. The germline V gene has CDR1 SNHLY and CDR2 FYNNEI. The CDR3 loop reads CASTFQGERETQYF. CDR3 sequence (DNA): TGTGCCAGCACTTTCCAGGGGGAAAGAGAGACCCAGTACTTC.

This clone was seen a few times. This rearrangement joins TRBV7-3 to TRBJ2-1, with 11 positions matching TRBD2. Germline CDR1 is SGHTA and CDR2 is FQGTGA. Trimming at V came to 1 base and at J to 7 bases, leaving 3 bases not matched to a gene. This CDR3 is 15 amino acids long. This CDR3 reads CASSLNSGRGNEQFF. For the CDR3, the DNA is TGTGCCAGCAGCTTAAATAGCGGGAGGGGTAATGAGCAGTTCTTC.

The chain has TRBV15 and TRBJ2-3; 11 bases align to TRBD2. After removal of 4 bases from V and 2 bases from J, the junction contained 5 bases not matched to a gene. CDR3 length equals 16 residues. Germline V gene lookup returns CDR1 LNHNV and CDR2 YYDKDF (reference sequence). Here the CDR3 DNA reads TGTGCCACCAGCACAGGGACTAGCGGCGTCACAGATACGCAGTATTTT. It codes for CATSTGTSGVTDTQYF.

V gene TRBV6-4 combines with J gene TRBJ2-1; 11 bases fit TRBD2. The V segment lost 7 bases and the J segment 8 bases; nucleotides outside the gene matches: 10. CDR1 MRHNA and CDR2 SNTAGT come from the germline V gene. This CDR3 is built from 15 residues. The CDR3 loop reads CASKLAGGPYDEQFF. In DNA form, the CDR3 reads TGTGCCAGCAAATTAGCGGGAGGGCCATATGATGAGCAGTTCTTC.

Remarks on this clone: Germline and junction disagree at one end, which may indicate a read error. The chain joins TRBV12-5 to TRBJ2-1; no clear D gene. Germline V gene data show CDR1 as LGHNT and CDR2 as FRNRAP. This CDR3 is 14 amino acids long. CDR3 DNA sequence: TGTGCTAGTGGTCCCGGTGCTTCCTTCAATGAGCAGTTCTTC. Translation: CASGPGASFNEQFF.

The chain combines TRBV19 with TRBJ2-7, with 10 positions matching TRBD2. V lost 2 bases and J lost 6; bases outside the gene matches: 4. The CDR3 totals 14 residues. Germline V lookup: CDR1 LNHDA, CDR2 SQIVND (reference sequence). CDR3 in amino acids: CASSIPGTSVEQYF. In nucleotides, the CDR3 is TGTGCCAGTAGTATACCGGGGACTAGCGTCGAGCAGTACTTC.

The chain carries TRBV28 and TRBJ2-3, with 7 bases that match TRBD2. Germline assignment: CDR1 MDHEN and CDR2 SYDVKM. This CDR3 comprises 15 residues. The J segment lost 4 bases and the V segment lost 6 bases, leaving 10 bases of the junction unmatched. CDR3 in amino acids: CASSPGGTSADTQYF. CDR3 DNA sequence: TGTGCCAGCAGCCCCGGTGGCACTAGCGCAGATACGCAGTATTTT.

The CDR3 bases are TGTGCCAGCAGCTCCAGGGGTGGCTATGGCTACACCTTC. It encodes CASSSRGGYGYTF. V gene TRBV5-4 combines with J gene TRBJ1-2; maybe TRBD1 (6 bases). The length of the CDR3 is 13 residues. The germline CDR1 and CDR2 sequences are SGHNT and YYREEE (reference sequence). Trimming took 3 bases from V and 4 from J, leaving 10 bases between them.

The chain joins TRBV3-1 (or the pseudogene TRBV3-2) to TRBJ2-3, with D perhaps TRBD2 (6 bases). The CDR3 extends over 13 amino acids. The V and J ends lost 3 bases and 2 bases respectively, with 6 bases between them. CDR1 is LGHDT, CDR2 YNNKEL, per germline (reference sequence). The CDR3: CASSQGLTDTQYF. As DNA, the CDR3 is TGTGCCAGCAGCCAGGGACTCACAGATACGCAGTATTTT.

The rearrangement uses TRBV12-5 and TRBJ1-1, with 9 bases lining up with TRBD1. Germline CDR1 LGHNT, CDR2 FRNRAP. This CDR3 region has 14 residues. Germline trimming cut 6 bases from V and 3 bases from J; bases unmatched to any gene: 5. The CDR3 region is CASGSGDRDTEAFF. CDR3 nucleotides: TGTGCTAGTGGCAGCGGGGACAGGGACACTGAAGCTTTCTTT.

This clone was seen a handful of times. The chain carries TRBV13 and TRBJ1-2, with D unresolved. Germline V lookup: CDR1 PRHDT, CDR2 FYEKMQ (reference sequence). There are 14 residues in the CDR3. V lost 6 bases and J lost 4, with 15 bases in between. The chain's CDR3 is CASRVDTVRYGYTF. Here the CDR3 DNA reads TGTGCCAGCAGGGTAGACACTGTGCGCTATGGCTACACCTTC.

V is TRBV4-3 and J is TRBJ2-3, with TRBD1 matching 10 bases. The CDR3 loop spans 16 amino acids. The V and J ends lost 4 bases and 4 bases, in that order; junction bases with no gene match: 8. The germline V gene has CDR1 LGHNA and CDR2 YSLEER. CDR3 nucleotide sequence: TGCGCCAGCAGCCTCTTCCGGGACAGGGGTTCAGATACGCAGTATTTT. Translation: CASSLFRDRGSDTQYF.

This chain links TRBV28 with TRBJ1-5; unclear D gene. Looked up from germline, CDR1 is MDHEN and CDR2 is SYDVKM. V was clipped by 3 bases and J by 1 base, with 13 bases between them. There are 16 residues in the CDR3. This CDR3 reads CASSFAGEGSNQPQHF. DNA of the CDR3: TGTGCCAGCAGTTTCGCCGGGGAAGGGAGCAATCAGCCCCAGCATTTT.

The sample holds one count of this clone. This rearrangement joins TRBV28 to TRBJ1-5; D is ambiguous. Trimming left V 4 bases short and J 1 base short, with 11 bases between. Germline V lookup: CDR1 MDHEN, CDR2 SYDVKM. CDR3 length: 15 residues. The CDR3 DNA follows: TGTGCCAGCAGTTCGGGTGGTCCGAGCAATCAGCCCCAGCATTTT. Residues: CASSSGGPSNQPQHF. Full variable domain (missing parts from reference TRBV28 and TRBJ1-5): DVKVTQSSRYLVKRTGEKVFLECVQDMDHENMFWYRQDPGLGLRLIYFSYDVKMKEKGDIPEGYSVSREKKERFSLILESASTNQTSMYLCASSSGGPSNQPQHFGDGTRLSIL.